The clone carrying this T cell receptor beta chain was observed at least ten times. Its antigen is currently unknown. Preparation of the bulk TCR libraries relied on previously described methods and listed TCR primers. Using its own MiXCR run on the PCR reads, TCRdb lists one record per CDR3 protein. The sample has nearly 650,000 distinct CDR3 sequences, 25% seen once. This sample is part of a study of molecular identifiers for immune sequencing clone quantification. Findings of the study overall: The study reportedly detected spiked Jurkat TCR RNA from one cell among about 1 million naive cells. Effector cells had over 99% of their molecules in clones above 20 RNA copies, while naive cells had under 1%.

Trimming removed 5 bases from V and 5 bases from J; junction bases left unmatched: 13. This CDR3 spans 16 amino acids. CDR1 SEHNR and CDR2 FQNEAQ come from the germline V gene (reference sequence). Input material: naive CD8+ T cells from blood, with Jurkat cell RNA spiked in. Subset here: FACS-sorted CD8+CD4-CCR7+CD45RA+ naive T cells. This TCR came from a human donor in good health. Some libraries in this study had Jurkat cell RNA spiked in. The chain employs TRBV7-9 and TRBJ2-7; the match to TRBD1 covers 9 bases. CDR3 sequence (DNA): TGTGCCAGCAGCAAACCCATGGGGGACAGGGCCCACGAGCAGTACTTC. Amino acids: CASSKPMGDRAHEQYF.